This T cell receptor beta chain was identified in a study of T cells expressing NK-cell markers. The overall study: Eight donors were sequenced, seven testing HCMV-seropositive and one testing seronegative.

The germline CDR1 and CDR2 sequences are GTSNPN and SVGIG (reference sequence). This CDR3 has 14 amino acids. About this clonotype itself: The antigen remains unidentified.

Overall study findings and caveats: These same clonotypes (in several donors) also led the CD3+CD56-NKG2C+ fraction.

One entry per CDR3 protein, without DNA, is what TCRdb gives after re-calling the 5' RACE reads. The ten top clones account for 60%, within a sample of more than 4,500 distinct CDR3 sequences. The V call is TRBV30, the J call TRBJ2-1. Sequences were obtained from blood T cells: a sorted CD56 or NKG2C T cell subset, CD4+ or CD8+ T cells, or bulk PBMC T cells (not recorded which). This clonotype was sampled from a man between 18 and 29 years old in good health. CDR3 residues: CAWSVRGDYNEQFF.